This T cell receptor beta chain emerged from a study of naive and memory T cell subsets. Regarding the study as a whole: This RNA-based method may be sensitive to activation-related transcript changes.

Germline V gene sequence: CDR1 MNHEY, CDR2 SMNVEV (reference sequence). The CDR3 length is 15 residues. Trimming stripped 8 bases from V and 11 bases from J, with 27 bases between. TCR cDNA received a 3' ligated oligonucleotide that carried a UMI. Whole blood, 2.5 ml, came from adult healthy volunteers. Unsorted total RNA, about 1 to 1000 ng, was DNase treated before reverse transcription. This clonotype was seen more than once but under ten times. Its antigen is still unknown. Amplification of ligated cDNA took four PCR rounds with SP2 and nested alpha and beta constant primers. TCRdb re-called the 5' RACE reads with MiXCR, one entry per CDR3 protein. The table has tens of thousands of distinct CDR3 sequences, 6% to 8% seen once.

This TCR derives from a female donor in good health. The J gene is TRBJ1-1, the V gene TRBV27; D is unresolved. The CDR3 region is CASSPSRGLGLEAFF. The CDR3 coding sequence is TGTGCCAGCTCCCCCAGCCGCGGTCTTGGGTTGGAGGCTTTCTTT.